The T cell receptor (beta chain) described here comes from a study of blood T cell repertoires in COVID-19. Study as a whole: The United States, Italy and Spain were the sources of the acute and convalescent COVID-19 samples. T cells, B-cell-depleted T cells, or PBMCs supplied cDNA or gDNA.

Per the original data handling: It was from reference gene primer amplification that nucleated cell counts were estimated. Some clones are missing from TCRdb's copy, which holds only in-frame ones; the method was immunoSEQ multiplex PCR. For V, J and clone size, that table is used; D and trimming come from the DNA. The sample carries some 400,000 clones, more than 85% recorded once. Sequencing was done on a sample of peripheral blood. The receptor was isolated from a human donor in a cohort sampled during active COVID-19.

The DNA of the CDR3 is TGTGCCAGCAGCTTGAGCGCCAGGGACATGTGGGGCTACACCTTC. Protein: CASSLSARDMWGYTF. The chain recombines TRBV7-8 with TRBJ1-2, with D perhaps matching TRBD1 (6 bases). The CDR3 runs to 15 residues. With 3 bases removed from V and 8 bases from J, the gap between germline ends came to 19 bases. Germline assignment: CDR1 SGHVS and CDR2 FQNEAQ.